What follows describes a single T cell receptor (beta chain). Described treatment: oral pan-JAK inhibitor, 5-10 mg twice daily. The authors extracted RNA and reverse transcribed it into cDNA as the sequencing template. The assay was immunoSEQ multiplex PCR, and TCRdb's table has in-frame clones only and misses some. Of approximately 110,000 clones in the sample, approximately 54% are singletons; the top ten hold 10% to 15%. The length of the CDR3 is 13 residues. Germline-derived CDR1 and CDR2 are SQVTM and ANQGSEA. The V and J ends lost 3 bases and 6 bases, in that order; junction bases with no gene match: 7. This sample was included in a study of CD8+ T cells in alopecia areata.

The rearrangement links TRBV29-1 to TRBJ1-2; TRBD1 matches at 7 bases. This clonotype was obtained from a human donor with alopecia areata. The sample here was CD8+ T cells sorted from blood, taken at week 24, from a patient treated with tofacitinib. CDR3 region: CSVDPGTVDGYTF. The DNA of the CDR3 is TGCAGCGTTGACCCCGGGACAGTGGATGGCTACACCTTC.